These 32 T cell receptor beta chains were sequenced from one sample in a study of graft-versus-host responses after intestinal transplantation. Some clones are missing from TCRdb's copy, which holds only in-frame ones; the method was immunoSEQ multiplex PCR. The data hold more than 20,000 clones, with over 75% observed a single time. The sequencing here drew on PBMCs, taken roughly 68 weeks after intestinal transplant. Receptor source: a human patient who received an intestinal transplant, so some T cells may come from the graft donor.

V usage is TRBV30 and J usage is TRBJ1-6, with 7 bases matching TRBD1. Looked up from germline, CDR1 is GTSNPN and CDR2 is SVGIG (reference sequence). The CDR3 runs 16 residues. V gave up 4 bases and J gave up 7 bases; unmatched junction bases: 13. The CDR3 bases are TGTGCCTGGAAAGTACAGGGGTACGTTGTCAATTCACCCCTCCACTTT. Protein: CAWKVQGYVVNSPLHF.

The genes are TRBV7-9 and TRBJ2-4, with 7 bases that match TRBD1. Germline V gives CDR1 SEHNR, CDR2 FQNEAQ (reference sequence). J gave up 6 bases and V 5 bases, and 10 bases lay outside the gene matches. This CDR3 is built from 15 residues. CDR3 bases: TGTGCCAGCAGCGGACCGACGGGACAGTTAAACATTCAGTACTTC. As protein: CASSGPTGQLNIQYF.

This clone has a single count. This chain uses TRBV6-5 with TRBJ1-6, with 8 bases lining up with TRBD1. CDR3 length: 13 amino acids. The junction had 4 bases not matched to a gene; V was cut back by 6 bases and J by 9 bases. Germline loops: CDR1 MNHEY, CDR2 SVGAGI. CDR3 residues: CASSGTGISPLHF. The CDR3 DNA reads as TGTGCCAGCAGCGGGACAGGAATTTCACCCCTCCACTTT.

The rearrangement joins TRBV19 to TRBJ2-1; D possibly uses TRBD1 or TRBD2 (7 bases each). The CDR3 covers 17 residues. In germline, CDR1 is LNHDA, CDR2 SQIVND (reference sequence). Trimming stripped 0 bases from V and 7 bases from J, with 19 bases between. The CDR3 is CASSIDPPGGGMNEQFF. The CDR3 coding sequence is TGTGCCAGTAGTATAGACCCTCCAGGGGGAGGGATGAATGAGCAGTTCTTC.

V is TRBV6-5 and J is TRBJ2-2; tentatively, D is TRBD1 (7 bases). The length of the CDR3 is 15 residues. V dropped 7 bases and J dropped 5 bases, with 17 bases sitting between them. Germline V lookup: CDR1 MNHEY, CDR2 SVGAGI. CDR3 coding DNA: TGTGCCAGCACCCCTCAGGGGGGTATGACCGGGGAGCTGTTTTTT. This translates into CASTPQGGMTGELFF.

V and J are TRBV27 and TRBJ1-1; D is possibly TRBD1 (5 bases). Trimming cost V 2 bases and J 1 base, with 11 bases left between them. Germline loops: CDR1 MNHEY, CDR2 SMNVEV (reference sequence). The CDR3 runs 15 residues. This chain's CDR3 is CASSLRQGSNTEAFF. The CDR3 DNA reads TGTGCCAGCAGTTTACGGCAGGGATCGAACACTGAAGCTTTCTTT.

The chain joins TRBV7-3 to TRBJ2-3; possible D gene TRBD2, 6 bases. V gave up 5 bases and J gave up 0 bases, with 12 bases separating them. The CDR3 consists of 15 residues. CDR1 SGHTA and CDR2 FQGTGA come from the germline V gene. CDR3 nucleotides: TGTGCCAGCAGCCCGGTAGGGACTAGCACAGATACGCAGTATTTT. Protein sequence: CASSPVGTSTDTQYF. Together with reference TRBV7-3 and TRBJ2-3, the CDR3 gives the full variable domain: GAGVSQTPSNKVTEKGKYVELRCDPISGHTALYWYRQSLGQGPEFLIYFQGTGAADDSGLPNDRFFAVRPEGSVSTLKIQRTERGDSAVYLCASSPVGTSTDTQYFGPGTRLTVL.

The table lists this clone with a count of one. The chain couples TRBV5-1 to TRBJ2-7, with D perhaps being TRBD1 or TRBD2 (5 bases each). Germline V gives CDR1 SGHRS, CDR2 YFSETQ. V was cut by 7 bases and J by 3 bases, with 14 bases left in between. The CDR3 is made up of 13 amino acids. The CDR3 DNA sequence: TGCGCCAGCGGTGGGGGACGCGGCTACGAGCAGTACTTC. Translation: CASGGGRGYEQYF.

This chain links TRBV7-3 with TRBJ2-1, with D unclear. The germline V gene has CDR1 SGHTA and CDR2 FQGTGA. The CDR3 runs to 15 residues. Trimming took 5 bases from V and 0 from J, leaving 11 bases between them. CDR3 nucleotides: TGTGCCAGCAGCCAATTCGGCCTCTCCTACAATGAGCAGTTCTTC. This codes for CASSQFGLSYNEQFF.

The chain employs TRBV11-2 and TRBJ2-1, with 14 bases fitting TRBD2. CDR3 size: 16 residues. Germline CDR1 SGHAT, CDR2 FQNNGV. With V trimmed by 5 bases and J by 12 bases, 12 bases remained unmatched. The CDR3 is CASSPGTSGSLGGQFF. The CDR3 DNA is TGTGCCAGCAGCCCAGGGACTAGCGGGAGTTTGGGTGGGCAGTTCTTC.

The V and J genes are TRBV7-2 and TRBJ1-2; D gene ambiguous. CDR1 is SGHTA and CDR2 is FQGNSA in the germline V gene. CDR3 length: 12 amino acids. V dropped 5 bases and J dropped 6 bases, with 10 bases sitting between them. CDR3 nucleotides: TGTGCCAGCAGCCCGCGGTTTAATGGCTACACCTTC. Its protein product is CASSPRFNGYTF.

CDR3: CASSIGQETQYF. The CDR3 DNA sequence: TGTGCCAGTAGTATAGGCCAAGAGACCCAGTACTTC. The V gene is TRBV19, the J gene TRBJ2-5, with D unclear. Germline V gene sequence: CDR1 LNHDA, CDR2 SQIVND (reference sequence). The CDR3 is made up of 12 amino acids. V was trimmed by 1 base and J by 1 base, leaving 1 base between them.

The chain is built from TRBV6-5 and TRBJ1-1; D not certain. V was pared by 0 bases and J by 3 bases, with 11 bases between. Germline V lookup: CDR1 MNHEY, CDR2 SVGAGI. This CDR3 has 15 residues. CDR3 bases: TGTGCCAGCAGTTACTCGGCCGGGCCGGACACTGAAGCTTTCTTT. Its translation is CASSYSAGPDTEAFF.

The rearrangement uses TRBV30 and TRBJ2-3, with D perhaps matching TRBD1 (6 bases). This CDR3 region has 14 residues. Germline V gene data show CDR1 as GTSNPN and CDR2 as SVGIG (reference sequence). V was clipped by 8 bases and J by 0 bases, with 15 bases between them. DNA for the CDR3: TGTGCCCGGAAAGGGGGAACTAGCACAGATACGCAGTATTTT. The encoded protein is CARKGGTSTDTQYF. Full variable domain (outside the CDR3, taken from reference TRBV30 and TRBJ2-3): SQTIHQWPATLVQPVGSPLSLECTVEGTSNPNLYWYRQAAGRGLQLLFYSVGIGQISSEVPQNLSASRPQDRQFILSSKKLLLSDSGFYLCARKGGTSTDTQYFGPGTRLTVL.

The CDR3 loop reads CASSPMSGSFTDTQYF. For the CDR3, the DNA is TGTGCCAGCAGCCCTATGAGCGGGAGTTTCACAGATACGCAGTATTTT. V and J are TRBV7-6 and TRBJ2-3; 8 nucleotides line up with TRBD2. Trimming cost V 5 bases and J 2 bases; bases outside gene matches: 9. This CDR3 is built from 16 residues. Germline CDR1 SGHVS, CDR2 FNYEAQ.

J is TRBJ1-3 and V is TRBV9; D gene ambiguous. The V and J ends lost 0 bases and 8 bases respectively, with 6 bases between them. CDR3 size: 12 residues. The germline CDR1 and CDR2 sequences are SGDLS and YYNGEE. CDR3 sequence reads: CASSVDGYTIYF. CDR3 DNA: TGTGCCAGCAGCGTAGACGGGTACACCATATATTTT.

J is TRBJ1-3 and V is TRBV5-1, with D perhaps TRBD1 (5 bases). Germline CDR1 reads SGHRS; CDR2 reads YFSETQ. V shed 4 bases and J shed 0 bases, with 23 bases lying between them. CDR3 length: 19 amino acids. CDR3 sequence (DNA): TGCGCCAGCAGCCGCACTCCGGGACCTTCAGGATCCTCTGGAAACACCATATATTTT. This gives the protein CASSRTPGPSGSSGNTIYF.

This chain connects TRBV4-1 to TRBJ2-7, with 7 bases matching TRBD1. The J segment lost 3 bases and the V segment lost 4 bases, leaving 3 bases of the junction unmatched. The CDR3 has 13 amino acids. Per germline, CDR1 MGHRA and CDR2 YSYEKL. CDR3 loop: CASSLGQFYEQYF. The CDR3, as DNA: TGCGCCAGCAGCCTGGGACAGTTCTACGAGCAGTACTTC.

The V call is TRBV14, the J call TRBJ1-5; D ambiguous. Germline-derived CDR1 and CDR2 are SGHDN and FVKESK. The CDR3 sequence is 14 residues long. Trimming removed 4 bases at V and 4 bases at J, with 11 bases between. The CDR3 bases are TGTGCCAGCAGCCCAATAACGGGGAATCAGCCCCAGCATTTT. Protein sequence: CASSPITGNQPQHF.

The chain uses TRBV27 and TRBJ1-2; 8 nucleotides agree with TRBD1. CDR1 and CDR2 (germline): MNHEY, SMNVEV (reference sequence). The CDR3 consists of 13 residues. The junction had 6 bases not matched to a gene; V was cut back by 6 bases and J by 6 bases. CDR3 region: CASSDRGPHGYTF. The CDR3 nucleotides read TGTGCCAGCAGCGACAGGGGTCCTCATGGCTACACCTTC.

V and J are TRBV6-5 and TRBJ1-5; perhaps TRBD1 as D (6 bases). Trimming took 10 bases from V and 3 from J, leaving 19 bases between them. The CDR3 is 15 amino acids. CDR1 MNHEY and CDR2 SVGAGI come from the germline V gene. DNA of the CDR3: TGTGCCACCCACACCCCCACAGGGATCAATCAGCCCCAGCATTTT. Encoded protein: CATHTPTGINQPQHF.

This rearrangement joins TRBV13 to TRBJ2-7, with D unclear. Germline CDR1 PRHDT, CDR2 FYEKMQ (reference sequence). Trimming removed 1 base at V and 5 bases at J, with 6 bases between. The CDR3 length is 12 residues. The DNA for the CDR3 is TGTGCCAGCAGCTTAGTTGAAGACGAGCAGTACTTC. Amino acids: CASSLVEDEQYF.

J is TRBJ2-2 and V is TRBV28; 8 bases match TRBD1. Trimming took 6 bases from V and 6 from J; bases not matched to a gene: 9. In germline, CDR1 is MDHEN, CDR2 SYDVKM. There are 15 residues in the CDR3. The chain's CDR3 is CASRPTGDTAGELFF. As DNA, the CDR3 is TGTGCCAGCAGGCCGACAGGGGACACCGCCGGGGAGCTGTTTTTT.

This clone was picked up one time. The chain uses TRBV5-5 and TRBJ1-6; D is unresolved. With 1 base removed from V and 8 bases from J, the gap between germline ends came to 10 bases. The germline gives CDR1 SGHKS, CDR2 YYEKEE (reference sequence). There are 14 residues in the CDR3. The CDR3 DNA reads as TGTGCCAGCAGCTTGTCTCCTGGGTATTCACCCCTCCACTTT. Translated: CASSLSPGYSPLHF.

The genes are TRBV9 and TRBJ2-3; 8 bases align to TRBD1. Losses at the gene ends were 5 bases for V and 0 bases for J; bases not matched to a gene: 2. Germline values: CDR1 SGDLS, CDR2 YYNGEE. The CDR3 has 14 amino acids. This CDR3 is CASSGTGSTDTQYF. The CDR3 DNA reads as TGTGCCAGCAGTGGGACAGGTAGCACAGATACGCAGTATTTT. The full variable domain, with the rest looked up from reference TRBV9 and TRBJ2-3, is DSGVTQTPKHLITATGQRVTLRCSPRSGDLSVYWYQQSLDQGLQFLIQYYNGEERAKGNILERFSAQQFPDLHSELNLSSLELGDSALYFCASSGTGSTDTQYFGPGTRLTVL.

The rearrangement uses TRBV28 and TRBJ1-5; 7 bases fit TRBD1. Trimming at V came to 6 bases and at J to 3 bases, leaving 8 bases not matched to a gene. This CDR3 comprises 15 residues. The germline gives CDR1 MDHEN, CDR2 SYDVKM. The CDR3 protein is CASRPTGEVNQPQHF. CDR3 nucleotides: TGTGCCAGCAGACCCACAGGGGAGGTCAATCAGCCCCAGCATTTT.

V is TRBV6-5 and J is TRBJ2-7, with 7 bases lining up with TRBD1. After removal of 5 bases from V and 7 bases from J, the junction contained 14 bases not matched to a gene. The CDR3 spans 15 residues. Germline lookup yields CDR1 MNHEY and CDR2 SVGAGI. CDR3 bases: TGTGCCAGCAGTCGACCGCGGACAGGCTCTGGGGAGCAGTACTTC. This gives the protein CASSRPRTGSGEQYF.

The J gene is TRBJ2-7, the V gene TRBV6-5; a weak D match, TRBD2 (6 bases). The germline V gene has CDR1 MNHEY and CDR2 SVGAGI. This CDR3 region has 13 residues. The ends were cut back, 2 bases at V and 3 bases at J, with 8 bases in the middle. The CDR3 reads CASSYGTRYEQYF. The CDR3, as DNA: TGTGCCAGCAGTTACGGGACTCGCTACGAGCAGTACTTC.

The chain uses TRBV19 and TRBJ2-7; 12 positions match TRBD2. Per germline, CDR1 LNHDA and CDR2 SQIVND (reference sequence). The V and J ends lost 5 bases and 0 bases, in that order; junction bases with no gene match: 5. There are 16 residues in the CDR3. CDR3 residues: CASSPSTSGSSYEQYF. The DNA of the CDR3 is TGTGCCAGTAGTCCCTCGACTAGCGGGAGCTCCTACGAGCAGTACTTC.

The chain combines TRBV25-1 with TRBJ2-5; D is unresolved. Germline V gene data show CDR1 as MGHDK and CDR2 as SYGVNS. V lost 1 base and J lost 1, with 16 bases in between. There are 17 residues in the CDR3. The DNA of the CDR3 is TGTGCCAGCAGTGAATGGGTTGGTTATGGGTCCCAAGAGACCCAGTACTTC. Its translation is CASSEWVGYGSQETQYF. Together with reference TRBV25-1 and TRBJ2-5, the CDR3 gives the full variable domain: EADIYQTPRYLVIGTGKKITLECSQTMGHDKMYWYQQDPGMELHLIHYSYGVNSTEKGDLSSESTVSRIRTEHFPLTLESARPSHTSQYLCASSEWVGYGSQETQYFGPGTRLLVL.

This clone was detected a few times. The rearrangement uses TRBV5-1 and TRBJ2-7; 7 positions agree with TRBD2. J gave up 3 bases and V 5 bases, and 11 bases lay outside the gene matches. The CDR3 is 15 amino acids. Germline values: CDR1 SGHRS, CDR2 YFSETQ. CDR3 DNA: TGCGCCAGCAGGGGAGGGTGGGGGAGAGACTACGAGCAGTACTTC. This translates into CASRGGWGRDYEQYF.

The chain couples TRBV6-6 to TRBJ2-2; D is unresolved. CDR1 is MNHNY, CDR2 SVGAGI, per germline (reference sequence). V was pared by 0 bases and J by 6 bases, with 5 bases between. This CDR3 is built from 13 residues. This chain's CDR3 is CASSYSQPGELFF. CDR3 sequence (DNA): TGTGCCAGCAGTTACTCACAGCCCGGGGAGCTGTTTTTT.